Each of the 8 T cell receptor beta chains below was sequenced from the same sample in a study of blood T cell repertoires in COVID-19. This table comes from immunoSEQ multiplex PCR, and its TCRdb copy is limited to in-frame clones, with some not included. The sample includes approximately 240,000 clones, around four fifths of them seen just once. Material: peripheral blood. These receptor sequences come from an older woman who had recovered from COVID-19.

The chain joins TRBV15 to TRBJ2-7, with 7 bases lining up with TRBD2. The CDR3 is made up of 16 amino acids. V lost 5 bases to trimming and J lost 1 base; unmatched junction nucleotides: 11. Germline CDR1 and CDR2: LNHNV and YYDKDF (reference sequence). DNA for the CDR3: TGTGCCACCAGCCGTAGGTTGGAAGCGGGGTCCTACGAGCAGTACTTC. This codes for CATSRRLEAGSYEQYF.

CDR3 in amino acids: CASSFATRGRSTEAFF. In nucleotides, the CDR3 is TGTGCCAGCAGCTTCGCAACCAGGGGGCGAAGCACTGAAGCTTTCTTT. The chain has TRBV5-5 and TRBJ1-1; 8 bases align to TRBD1. CDR1 is SGHKS and CDR2 is YYEKEE in the germline V gene (reference sequence). V lost 2 bases and J lost 4; bases outside the gene matches: 10. The CDR3 has 16 amino acids.

The CDR3 region is CASSSDTSTNEKLFF. The DNA for the CDR3 is TGTGCCAGCAGCTCTGACACATCAACTAATGAAAAACTGTTTTTT. The rearrangement joins TRBV5-8 to TRBJ1-4; D not resolved. Germline V gene sequence: CDR1 SGHTS, CDR2 YDEGEE. CDR3 length: 15 amino acids. V was shortened by 3 bases and J by 0 bases, with 9 bases between the two germline ends.

In its sample, this clone was seen once. V is TRBV18 and J is TRBJ1-1, with a possible D match to TRBD1 (6 bases). CDR1 KGHSH and CDR2 LQKENI come from the germline V gene. Trimming cost V 1 base and J 1 base, with 10 bases left between them. The CDR3 length is 15 residues. CDR3 sequence: CASSPQGTQNTEAFF. The CDR3 DNA reads TGTGCCAGCTCACCACAGGGGACACAGAACACTGAAGCTTTCTTT.

In the case of this clone: One end of the junction does not line up with germline, which may come from a read error. The V and J genes are TRBV7-9 and TRBJ2-7; the D is unclear. CDR3 length: 15 amino acids. Germline V CDR1 and CDR2: SEHNR, FQNEAQ (reference sequence). The CDR3 is CASSLEQMDSFEQYF. DNA of the CDR3: TGTGCCAGCAGCTTAGAACAGATGGATTCCTTCGAGCAGTACTTC.

The chain is built from TRBV4-3 and TRBJ2-1, with 11 nucleotides matching TRBD2. V was clipped by 2 bases and J by 9 bases; unmatched bases: 3. Germline V gives CDR1 LGHNA, CDR2 YSLEER. The CDR3 spans 14 residues. In DNA form, the CDR3 reads TGCGCCAGCAGCCAACTAGCGGGGGGCCTTGAGCAGTTCTTC. This gives the protein CASSQLAGGLEQFF.

At least ten counts were recorded for this clone. The rearrangement joins TRBV14 to TRBJ2-7; 11 bases match TRBD2. Germline CDR1 SGHDN, CDR2 FVKESK. This CDR3 has 15 residues. V was clipped by 0 bases and J by 2 bases; unmatched bases: 0. CDR3 coding DNA: TGTGCCAGCAGCCAAGATAGCGGGGGGGCCTACGAGCAGTACTTC. This gives the protein CASSQDSGGAYEQYF. The full variable domain, its missing parts supplied by reference TRBV14 and TRBJ2-7, is EAGVTQFPSHSVIEKGQTVTLRCDPISGHDNLYWYRRVMGKEIKFLLHFVKESKQDESGMPNNRFLAERTGGTYSTLKVQPAELEDSGVYFCASSQDSGGAYEQYFGPGTRLTVT.

This clone came up a few times. V usage is TRBV2 and J usage is TRBJ1-3; 8 positions match TRBD1. After removal of 7 bases from V and 2 bases from J, the junction contained 4 bases not matched to a gene. The germline CDR1 and CDR2 sequences are SNHLY and FYNNEI. CDR3 length equals 14 residues. The CDR3 is CASTLTGAGNTIYF. CDR3 DNA sequence: TGTGCCAGCACCCTGACAGGGGCTGGAAACACCATATATTTT.